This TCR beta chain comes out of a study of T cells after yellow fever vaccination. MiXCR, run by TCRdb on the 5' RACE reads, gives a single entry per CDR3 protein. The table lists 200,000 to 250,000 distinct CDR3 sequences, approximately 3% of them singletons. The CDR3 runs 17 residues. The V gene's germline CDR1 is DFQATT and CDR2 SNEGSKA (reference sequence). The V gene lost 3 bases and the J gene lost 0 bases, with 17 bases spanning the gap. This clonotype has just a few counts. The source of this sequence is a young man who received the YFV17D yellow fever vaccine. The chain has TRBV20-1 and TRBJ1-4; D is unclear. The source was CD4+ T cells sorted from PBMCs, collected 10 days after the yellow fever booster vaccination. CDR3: CSARPLGEGATNEKLFF. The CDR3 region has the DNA TGCAGTGCTAGGCCCTTGGGCGAGGGAGCAACTAATGAAAAACTGTTTTTT.